This T cell receptor (beta chain) came from a study of Ad26.COV2.S vaccination and SARS-CoV-2 variants (dated by TCRdb to the early 2020s). About the study as a whole: Vaccine-arm donors came from COV1001, a multicentre, randomized, double-blind, placebo-controlled phase I-IIa trial of Ad26.COV2.S in healthy adults. Ad26.COV2.S was given intramuscularly at 5x10^10 or 1x10^11 viral particles, as a single shot or as two shots 56 days apart. The TCR-sequenced set comprised approximately 32 samples: some 20 Ad26.COV2.S vaccine recipients, 5 placebo recipients and 8 SARS-CoV-2 convalescent individuals. TCRbeta repertoire sequencing was used to assess the specificity and breadth of SARS-CoV-2-reactive T cell receptors after Ad26.COV2.S vaccination. Trial participants were randomized into five groups of five: low-dose or high-dose Ad26.COV2.S given once or twice, or placebo on both occasions. Investigators remained blinded to trial group allocation during experiments and outcome assessment. On the study overall, not on this receptor specifically: Vaccine and placebo recipients had comparable non-spike TCR breadth, which fits with the vaccine containing only spike. The study was not powered for comparison of responses between vaccine doses or regimens. After vaccination, substantial breadth of spike-specific CD8+ and CD4+ T cell responses was reported. Spike-specific TCR breadth was higher in Ad26.COV2.S recipients than in placebo recipients (P = 0.0014). It was noted by the authors that total T cell responses may have been underestimated by the TCR breadth and depth analyses.

The immunoSEQ Assay was used to sequence TCRbeta CDR3 regions. After extraction, genomic DNA underwent amplification by bias-controlled multiplex PCR, followed by high-throughput sequencing. From the authors' description of their analysis: To quantify the absolute abundance of every unique TCRbeta CDR3 region, sequences were collapsed and filtered. T cell fraction was estimated by normalizing TCRbeta template counts to usable DNA, with usable DNA measured through amplification of reference genes found in all nucleated cells. Repertoire TCRs were annotated as SARS-CoV-2-specific when V gene, CDR3 amino acid sequence and J gene were exactly matched to a known reactive TCR set. The reference SARS-CoV-2 TCR set came from MIRA and was filtered for enrichment in COVID-19-positive ImmuneCODE repertoires, removing public or cross-reactive TCRs. Based on the MIRA antigens, annotated TCRs were further analysed at the level of specific ORF or position within ORF. Breadth was defined as annotated unique rearrangements over total unique productive rearrangements; depth was the summed frequency of those rearrangements. Two-sided Wilcoxon rank-sum tests were applied when comparing TCR breadth between groups. TCRdb mirrors the immuneACCESS table, restricted to in-frame sequences. Some clones are absent from its copies; in checked studies, under half trace to an unresolved V gene, and the reason for the others is unknown. From that table come the V and J calls and clone size; the DNA was used to work out D and trimming. This sample has roughly 350,000 clones in its table, and 65% to 90% of those were observed once. The top ten clones comprise about 10% of the sample.

According to the study, the label for this sample's treatment or condition signals: some 20 received Ad26.COV2.S at low or high dose, single or two shots; roughly five received placebo; per-sample allocation not given. Repertoires of vaccine and placebo recipients were sequenced from samples taken on day 63 after the first injection. Cohort 1b enrolled 25 adults aged 18-55 years at a single site in Boston, USA, between 29 July and 7 August 2020. As a vaccine, Ad26.COV2.S was a replication-incompetent adenovirus type 26 vector that expressed a prefusion-stabilized SARS-CoV-2 spike protein derived from the original Wuhan strain. In regard to this clone: Its recognized antigen is unknown. No base quality information exists; no much larger clone differs at one position.

V and J are truncated by 4 bases and 8 bases respectively, leaving an intervening sequence of 14 bases. CDR1 and CDR2 are drawn from the germline V gene: SGDLS, YYNGEE. The CDR3 runs 13 residues from the cysteine to the phenylalanine. Only the CDR3 portion is preserved as DNA: 39 bases, with reading frame beginning at the first base. The source was peripheral blood, collected in a trial of Ad26.COV2.S vaccine versus placebo. This chain is built from TRBV9 and TRBJ2-3; the D segment may tentatively be TRBD1 or TRBD2, each giving 5 matched bases. This TCR was recovered from a person between 18 and 65 years old who received the Ad26.COV2.S COVID-19 vaccine or a placebo. In nucleotide form, the sequence is TGTGCCAGCAGCAGGGGAGATGGGACTACGCAGTATTTT. This translates into CASSRGDGTTQYF.